This T cell receptor beta chain was profiled in a study of cytomegalovirus exposure and HLA in healthy donors. Across the whole study: In a later analysis, the roughly 120 validation repertoires were reported to have used the same platform as the approximately 670 first-cohort repertoires.

Trimming left V 1 base short and J 0 bases short, with 13 bases between. Germline V lookup: CDR1 SGHTA, CDR2 FQGNSA. The CDR3 length is 17 residues. Study-level points and caveats: TCR clusters originating in the first cohort tended to co-occur in the roughly 120 validation repertoires, according to a later analysis. The classifier reportedly diagnosed cytomegalovirus status with high sensitivity and specificity.

For this clone: Its matching antigen is unknown.

Assay used: immunoSEQ multiplex PCR; TCRdb lists only in-frame clones, some missing. This table holds more than 200,000 clones, around 91% found once. The sequence was obtained from a woman aged 30 to 39 in good health and CMV-seronegative. The rearrangement links TRBV7-2 to TRBJ1-5; no clear D gene. The sequencing input was PBMCs. As DNA, the CDR3 is TGTGCCAGCAGCTTAGACCCACCGTCCTATAGCAATCAGCCCCAGCATTTT. Translating gives CASSLDPPSYSNQPQHF.